Listed below are T cell receptor beta chains from one sample, sequenced in a study of T cells expressing NK-cell markers. TCRdb re-called the 5' RACE reads and gives one entry per CDR3 protein, without DNA. There are approximately 550,000 distinct CDR3 sequences in the sample, with under 4.5% held by the top ten. Sample: blood T cells: a sorted CD56 or NKG2C T cell subset, CD4+ or CD8+ T cells, or bulk PBMC T cells (not recorded which). The source is a man aged 18 to 30 in good health. CDR3s include the opening cysteine and the closing phenylalanine or tryptophan.

CASSLAYGSQPQHF TRBJ1-5 TRBV5-1
CASSYGTNHNEQFF TRBJ2-1 TRBV7-9
CASSYDRRDNEQFF TRBJ2-1 TRBV7-3
CASGLFTADTQYF TRBJ2-3 TRBV12-5
CASSVEGQGASPGNTIYF TRBJ1-3 TRBV9
CASSYGGSGGTGQFF TRBJ2-1 TRBV5-1
CASRAGSRWETQYF TRBJ2-5 TRBV12-3/TRBV12-4
CASSGKREGLVNEQFF TRBJ2-1 TRBV28
CASSLAYGGGIETQYF TRBJ2-5 TRBV7-8
CSVEDRYRGFEETQYF TRBJ2-5 TRBV29-1
CASSQERLAGRSYEQYF TRBJ2-7 TRBV3-1
CSELRSTDTQYF TRBJ2-3 TRBV29-1
CASSLAGSTGELFF TRBJ2-2 TRBV5-1
CASSLRGREAADTQYF TRBJ2-3 TRBV12-3/TRBV12-4
CSERGGAYNEQFF TRBJ2-1 TRBV20-1
CASSTRDTLAKNIQYF TRBJ2-4 TRBV11-1